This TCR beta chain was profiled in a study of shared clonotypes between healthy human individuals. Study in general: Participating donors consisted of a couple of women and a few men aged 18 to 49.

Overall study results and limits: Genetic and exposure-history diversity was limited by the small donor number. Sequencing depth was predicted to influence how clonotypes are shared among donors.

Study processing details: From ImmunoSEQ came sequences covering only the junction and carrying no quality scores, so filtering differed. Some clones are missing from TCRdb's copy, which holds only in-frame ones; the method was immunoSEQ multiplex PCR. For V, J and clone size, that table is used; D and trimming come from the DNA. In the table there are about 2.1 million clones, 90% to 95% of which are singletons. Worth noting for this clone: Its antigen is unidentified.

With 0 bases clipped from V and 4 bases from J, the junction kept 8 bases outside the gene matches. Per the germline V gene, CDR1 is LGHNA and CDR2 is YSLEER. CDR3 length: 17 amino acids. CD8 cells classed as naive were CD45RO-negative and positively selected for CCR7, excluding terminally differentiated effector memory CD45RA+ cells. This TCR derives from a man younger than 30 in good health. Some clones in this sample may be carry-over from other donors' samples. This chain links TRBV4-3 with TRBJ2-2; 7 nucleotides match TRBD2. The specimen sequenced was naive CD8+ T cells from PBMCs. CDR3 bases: TGCGCCAGCAGCCAAGATGGACTAGGATTGGCCACCGGGGAGCTGTTTTTT. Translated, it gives CASSQDGLGLATGELFF.